One sample yielded the 14 T cell receptor beta chains listed below, sequenced in a study of PD-1 blockade in classical Hodgkin lymphoma. Produced via immunoSEQ multiplex PCR; TCRdb's table is partial and in-frame only. The profile shows tens of thousands of clones, about 70% of them singletons. Indicated time point: cycle 4 day 1 (C4D1), after less than seven weeks of nivolumab. After autologous stem cell transplantation all patients relapsed, and prior brentuximab vedotin exposure differed between cohorts. Magnetic negative selection served to purify CD4+ T cells out of PBMCs that had been thawed. The specimen was CD4+ T cells from blood, collected before the fourth cycle of nivolumab. These receptors were taken from a human donor with classical Hodgkin lymphoma.

This chain uses TRBV29-1 with TRBJ2-5, with TRBD1 as a possible D gene (5 bases). CDR1 and CDR2 from the germline V gene are SQVTM and ANQGSEA. Trimming pared 4 bases from V and 4 bases from J, leaving 13 bases between. The CDR3 totals 13 residues. CDR3 in amino acids: CSVAQGRGETQYF. In DNA form, the CDR3 reads TGCAGCGTTGCGCAGGGAAGGGGAGAGACCCAGTACTTC. Combining the CDR3 with reference TRBV29-1 and TRBJ2-5 gives the whole variable domain SAVISQKPSRDICQRGTSLTIQCQVDSQVTMMFWYRQQPGQSLTLIATANQGSEATYESGFVIDKFPISRPNLTFSTLTVSNMSPEDSSIYLCSVAQGRGETQYFGPGTRLLVL.

This chain joins TRBV25-1 and TRBJ1-1; no clear D gene. V was trimmed by 6 bases and J by 1 base, leaving 6 bases between them. Germline lookup yields CDR1 MGHDK and CDR2 SYGVNS. This CDR3 is 12 amino acids long. This CDR3 reads CASRVGNTEAFF. As DNA, the CDR3 is TGTGCCAGCAGGGTCGGGAACACTGAAGCTTTCTTT.

The chain couples TRBV5-8 to TRBJ2-2, with 7 bases identical to TRBD1. Trimming removed 6 bases from V and 3 bases from J; junction bases left unmatched: 14. The CDR3 runs 17 residues. CDR1 and CDR2 (germline): SGHTS, YDEGEE. The CDR3 DNA follows: TGTGCCAGCAACCCCGCCCGCGGGCAGGGGGACACCGGGGAGCTGTTTTTT. Protein product: CASNPARGQGDTGELFF.

This clone has just one count. The CDR3 DNA sequence: TGTGCCAGCAGCTACCGGGGGGTCCAAGAGACCCAGTACTTC. This translates into CASSYRGVQETQYF. The genes are TRBV7-2 and TRBJ2-5; 7 nucleotides agree with TRBD2. Germline V lookup: CDR1 SGHTA, CDR2 FQGNSA. CDR3 length: 14 residues. Trimming removed 4 bases from V and 1 base from J; junction bases left unmatched: 3.

This rearrangement joins TRBV5-8 to TRBJ2-5; D is possibly TRBD1 or TRBD2 (5 bases each). The CDR3 sequence is 14 residues long. Germline-derived CDR1 and CDR2 are SGHTS and YDEGEE. V lost 4 bases and J lost 1, with 11 bases in between. The CDR3 region is CASSGSGTQETQYF. The CDR3 DNA follows: TGTGCCAGCAGCGGTTCCGGGACCCAAGAGACCCAGTACTTC.

The J gene is TRBJ1-2, the V gene TRBV14; perhaps TRBD1 as D (5 bases). The CDR3 contains 13 residues. Germline loops: CDR1 SGHDN, CDR2 FVKESK. The V and J ends lost 1 base and 10 bases respectively, with 13 bases between them. Here the CDR3 reads CASSQVGVGNYTF. The CDR3 bases are TGTGCCAGCAGCCAAGTGGGGGTCGGTAACTACACCTTC.

The gene calls are TRBV11-2 and TRBJ1-2; no clear D gene. Germline CDR1 SGHAT, CDR2 FQNNGV. This CDR3 has 13 residues. Trimming took 1 base from V and 7 from J, leaving 10 bases between them. The CDR3 sequence: CASSLGLSGGYTF. The CDR3 DNA follows: TGTGCCAGCAGCTTAGGCCTAAGCGGTGGCTACACCTTC.

V and J are TRBV27 and TRBJ1-5; D gene unclear. The CDR3 totals 13 residues. In germline, CDR1 is MNHEY, CDR2 SMNVEV (reference sequence). The V end was cut by 8 bases, the J end by 7 bases, with 15 bases between. CDR3 loop: CASLVGELQPQHF. The CDR3 DNA is TGTGCCAGCTTAGTGGGCGAGTTGCAGCCCCAGCATTTT.

V usage is TRBV9 and J usage is TRBJ1-2; 12 nucleotides match TRBD1. The CDR3 runs to 17 residues. V shed 0 bases and J 1 base; nucleotides not matched to a gene: 4. Germline V gene data show CDR1 as SGDLS and CDR2 as YYNGEE. As DNA, the CDR3 is TGTGCCAGCAGCGTAGGGGGACAGGGGGCCCTTAACTATGGCTACACCTTC. Protein: CASSVGGQGALNYGYTF.

J is TRBJ2-5 and V is TRBV5-8; 12 nucleotides agree with TRBD2. V was pared by 7 bases and J by 5 bases, with 9 bases of the junction left unmatched. The CDR3 extends over 15 amino acids. Germline assignment: CDR1 SGHTS and CDR2 YDEGEE. CDR3 sequence: CASATSGGLGETQYF. In DNA form, the CDR3 reads TGTGCCAGCGCGACTAGCGGGGGATTGGGGGAGACCCAGTACTTC.

The V gene is TRBV7-9, the J gene TRBJ1-1, with D unclear. There are 12 residues in the CDR3. The germline gives CDR1 SEHNR, CDR2 FQNEAQ (reference sequence). V dropped 5 bases and J dropped 3 bases, with 7 bases sitting between them. CDR3 protein: CASSLQYTEAFF. The DNA for the CDR3 is TGTGCCAGCAGCCTACAGTACACTGAAGCTTTCTTT.

This chain connects TRBV5-1 to TRBJ2-1; 7 bases are a match to TRBD2. The junction had 12 bases not matched to a gene; V was cut back by 5 bases and J by 10 bases. Germline CDR1 reads SGHRS; CDR2 reads YFSETQ. The CDR3 loop spans 14 amino acids. The CDR3 here is CASRQRGPSEEQFF. For the CDR3, the DNA is TGCGCCAGCAGACAGCGGGGCCCCAGCGAGGAGCAGTTCTTC.

The CDR3, as DNA: TGCGCCAGCAGCAGATGGACAGGCGATACGCAGTATTTT. Translation gives CASSRWTGDTQYF. The chain carries TRBV5-1 and TRBJ2-3; 7 positions agree with TRBD1. The CDR3 is made up of 13 amino acids. Germline CDR1 and CDR2: SGHRS and YFSETQ. V shed 4 bases, J shed 6 bases, and the junction held 5 bases outside the gene matches.

The J gene is TRBJ1-1, the V gene TRBV2; D may be TRBD1 (6 bases). The CDR3 has 14 residues. Germline lookup yields CDR1 SNHLY and CDR2 FYNNEI. Deletions cut 5 bases from V and 0 bases from J, with 10 bases between. The CDR3 region is CASSLTGMNTEAFF. CDR3 coding DNA: TGTGCCAGCAGTCTAACAGGGATGAACACTGAAGCTTTCTTT.